This passage covers 22 T cell receptor beta chains from one sample sequenced in a study of Ad26.COV2.S vaccination and SARS-CoV-2 variants. Treatment defined: roughly 20 received Ad26.COV2.S at low or high dose, single or two shots; a few received placebo; per-sample allocation not given. Samples came from day 63 after the first vaccine or placebo injection. Libraries were prepared by immunoSEQ multiplex PCR; TCRdb keeps only in-frame clonotypes and omits some of them. Of over 400,000 clones listed, roughly 89% are singletons. This material consisted of peripheral blood, taken in a trial of Ad26.COV2.S vaccine versus placebo. The receptor set was obtained from a person between 18 and 60 years old who received the Ad26.COV2.S COVID-19 vaccine or a placebo.

This chain uses TRBV7-2 with TRBJ2-5; TRBD2 aligns across 8 bases. The length of the CDR3 is 17 residues. CDR1 and CDR2 (germline): SGHTA, FQGNSA. V shed 1 base, J shed 7 bases, and the junction held 14 bases outside the gene matches. CDR3 sequence: CASSLVSLGTSFGTQYF. CDR3 bases: TGTGCCAGCAGCTTAGTCTCCCTTGGGACTAGTTTTGGGACCCAGTACTTC.

The chain has TRBV3-1 (or the pseudogene TRBV3-2) and TRBJ2-1; the D is unclear. Trimming removed 1 base at V and 7 bases at J, with 14 bases between. The CDR3 runs to 15 residues. From germline, CDR1 is LGHDT and CDR2 YNNKEL (reference sequence). The CDR3 is CASSQGAVEVNEQFF. In DNA, the CDR3 is TGTGCCAGCAGCCAAGGGGCGGTGGAAGTTAATGAGCAGTTCTTC.

This rearrangement joins TRBV2 to TRBJ2-6, with 9 bases identical to TRBD1. CDR1 and CDR2 (germline): SNHLY, FYNNEI. Losses at the gene ends were 9 bases for V and 11 bases for J; bases not matched to a gene: 8. This CDR3 comprises 13 residues. The CDR3 DNA sequence: TGTGCCAGACGGGACAGGGCTCGCGACGTCCTGACTTTC. Amino acids: CARRDRARDVLTF.

The chain couples TRBV7-8 to TRBJ2-2, with unresolved D. Germline assignment: CDR1 SGHVS and CDR2 FQNEAQ. The length of the CDR3 is 12 residues. The ends were cut back, 4 bases at V and 13 bases at J, with 13 bases in the middle. Here the CDR3 reads CASSSSYGALFF. DNA of the CDR3: TGTGCCAGCAGCTCCTCCTACGGTGCGCTGTTTTTT.

This chain links TRBV19 with TRBJ1-4, with D perhaps matching TRBD1 (6 bases). The germline gives CDR1 LNHDA, CDR2 SQIVND (reference sequence). This CDR3 region has 16 residues. The germline V and J ends were trimmed by 3 bases and 3 bases, with 14 bases remaining between them. The CDR3 nucleotides read TGTGCCAGTAGTATCGGTCAGGGGCTTGCTAATGAAAAACTGTTTTTT. Protein product: CASSIGQGLANEKLFF.

The chain is built from TRBV24-1 and TRBJ2-5, with 10 bases matching TRBD1. Germline assignment: CDR1 KGHDR and CDR2 SFDVKD. The trim removed 4 bases at V and 5 bases at J, leaving 6 bases unmatched. This CDR3 contains 15 residues. CDR3 loop: CATSEDRGRGETQYF. As DNA, the CDR3 is TGTGCCACCAGTGAAGACAGGGGGCGCGGGGAGACCCAGTACTTC.

The chain carries TRBV21-1 and TRBJ2-1; TRBD2, the D gene given by the table, was not confirmed from the DNA. TRBV21-1 is deemed a pseudogene. The CDR3 sequence is 9 residues long. The CDR3, as DNA: TGCGGGGGTAACGATGAGCAGTTCTTC. The encoded protein is CGGNDEQFF.

This chain links TRBV24-1 with TRBJ2-3; perhaps TRBD2 as D (7 bases). The V and J ends lost 4 bases and 4 bases respectively, with 17 bases between them. The CDR3 sequence is 16 residues long. Germline CDR1 KGHDR, CDR2 SFDVKD. CDR3 nucleotides: TGTGCCACCAGTGAACCCCTAAGGGGGGGCTCAGATACGCAGTATTTT. The encoded protein is CATSEPLRGGSDTQYF.

This clone occurred once. The V call is TRBV5-4, the J call TRBJ2-1, with 7 bases matching TRBD2. The germline V gene has CDR1 SGHNT and CDR2 YYREEE (reference sequence). The J segment lost 7 bases and the V segment lost 4 bases, leaving 20 bases of the junction unmatched. The CDR3 extends over 18 amino acids. The CDR3 nucleotides read TGTGCCAGCAGCCCGTCCCGGGACTCCGGGGGGAACACTAATGAGCAGTTCTTC. Protein product: CASSPSRDSGGNTNEQFF.

The genes are TRBV6-1 and TRBJ2-7; 11 bases line up with TRBD1. V gave up 1 base and J gave up 5 bases; unmatched junction bases: 7. CDR1 and CDR2 (germline): MNHNS, SASEGT. This CDR3 is built from 16 residues. CDR3 sequence (DNA): TGTGCCAGCAGTGAAGAAGGTTGGGACAGGGGGGACGAGCAGTACTTC. It yields the protein CASSEEGWDRGDEQYF.

The genes are TRBV6-1 and TRBJ2-4; D might be TRBD1 (5 bases). Germline V gene data show CDR1 as MNHNS and CDR2 as SASEGT. V shed 2 bases and J shed 9 bases, with 11 bases lying between them. The CDR3 covers 13 residues. CDR3 sequence: CASSEQQGSIQYF. In DNA form, the CDR3 reads TGTGCCAGCAGTGAACAGCAGGGTAGCATTCAGTACTTC.

The sample holds one count of this clone. The gene calls are TRBV7-5 and TRBJ2-5; TRBD2, the table's D call, lacks a check against the DNA. TRBV7-5 represents a pseudogene. The CDR3 contains 16 residues. CDR3 DNA sequence: TGTGTCAGAAGCTTAAGTGCAGCGGGGGGTCAAGAGACCCAGTACTTC. Protein sequence: CVRSLSAAGGQETQYF.

The V call is TRBV7-2, the J call TRBJ2-3, with D possibly TRBD2 on 5 matching bases. Germline-derived CDR1 and CDR2 are SGHTA and FQGNSA. Between the trimmed V and J ends, which lost 1 base and 0 bases, there was a span of 14 bases. This CDR3 is 17 amino acids long. CDR3 sequence: CASSLVRLEESTDTQYF. The CDR3 DNA follows: TGTGCCAGCAGCTTAGTTAGATTGGAGGAAAGCACAGATACGCAGTATTTT.

CDR3: CASSHGLAGQYNEQFF. The CDR3 region has the DNA TGTGCCAGCAGCCACGGTCTAGCGGGGCAATACAATGAGCAGTTCTTC. V and J are TRBV3-1 (or the pseudogene TRBV3-2) and TRBJ2-1, with TRBD2 identical over 9 bases. V lost 3 bases to trimming and J lost 4 bases; unmatched junction nucleotides: 7. The CDR3 covers 16 residues. Germline V lookup: CDR1 LGHDT, CDR2 YNNKEL (reference sequence).

This chain joins TRBV2 and TRBJ2-6, with D unclear. In germline, CDR1 is SNHLY, CDR2 FYNNEI. This CDR3 is 16 amino acids long. The V and J ends lost 4 bases and 1 base respectively, with 11 bases between them. The CDR3 nucleotides are TGTGCCAGCAGTGGTGCCGTGGCTTCTGGGGCCAACGTCCTGACTTTC. Translating it yields CASSGAVASGANVLTF.

V is TRBV9 and J is TRBJ2-3, with a tentative D call TRBD1 (7 bases). CDR1 and CDR2 (germline): SGDLS, YYNGEE. The CDR3 covers 16 residues. Trimming removed 0 bases at V and 4 bases at J, with 15 bases between. The CDR3 nucleotides are TGTGCCAGCAGCGTAGGAAGAGGGGGCGGGGCAGATACGCAGTATTTT. It specifies CASSVGRGGGADTQYF.

V usage is TRBV12-3 or TRBV12-4 and J usage is TRBJ1-2; 7 bases match TRBD1. The CDR3 length is 13 residues. V dropped 6 bases and J dropped 6; count of bases not matched to a gene: 7. The CDR3 loop reads CASRRDRVNGYTF. CDR3 coding DNA: TGTGCCAGCAGGCGCGACAGGGTGAATGGCTACACCTTC.

The V gene is TRBV18, the J gene TRBJ1-3; weak D call: TRBD1 (5 bases). Trimming removed 6 bases at V and 1 base at J, with 10 bases between. The CDR3 runs 14 residues. The germline V gene encodes CDR1 KGHSH and CDR2 LQKENI. CDR3 nucleotide sequence: TGTGCCAGCTCGAACGCAGGGTCTGGAAACACCATATATTTT. Translation: CASSNAGSGNTIYF.

V is TRBV5-1 and J is TRBJ2-7; D call uncertain. Germline CDR1 is SGHRS and CDR2 is YFSETQ. The V and J ends lost 4 bases and 0 bases respectively, with 11 bases between them. The CDR3 extends over 14 amino acids. In nucleotides, the CDR3 is TGCGCCAGCAGCCTAGATCGGTTCTCCTACGAGCAGTACGTC. Amino acid sequence: CASSLDRFSYEQYV.

The chain links TRBV5-1 to TRBJ2-5; D gene ambiguous. The CDR3 runs to 15 residues. With 0 bases removed from V and 13 bases from J, the gap between germline ends came to 22 bases. Germline V gives CDR1 SGHRS, CDR2 YFSETQ. CDR3 sequence: CASSLAGQIPDPGYF. The CDR3 DNA reads TGCGCCAGCAGCTTGGCCGGCCAGATTCCGGACCCAGGGTACTTC.

V and J are TRBV7-9 and TRBJ1-5, with a tentative D call TRBD1 (5 bases). From germline, CDR1 is SEHNR and CDR2 FQNEAQ (reference sequence). The CDR3 consists of 15 residues. The V gene lost 1 base and the J gene lost 5 bases, with 12 bases spanning the gap. The CDR3, as DNA: TGTGCCAGCAGCTTAGTTGGCGACAGAGATCAGCCCCAGCATTTT. Translation gives CASSLVGDRDQPQHF. The full variable domain, with the rest looked up from reference TRBV7-9 and TRBJ1-5, is DTGVSQNPRHKITKRGQNVTFRCDPISEHNRLYWYRQTLGQGPEFLTYFQNEAQLEKSRLLSDRFSAERPKGSFSTLEIQRTEQGDSAMYLCASSLVGDRDQPQHFGDGTRLSIL.

The genes are TRBV7-2 and TRBJ1-1, with D unclear. Germline V gives CDR1 SGHTA, CDR2 FQGNSA. With 1 base removed from V and 1 base from J, the gap between germline ends came to 7 bases. The CDR3 consists of 14 residues. The DNA of the CDR3 is TGTGCCAGCAGCTTAGGTCGGACGAACACTGAAGCTTTCTTT. Translated, it gives CASSLGRTNTEAFF.